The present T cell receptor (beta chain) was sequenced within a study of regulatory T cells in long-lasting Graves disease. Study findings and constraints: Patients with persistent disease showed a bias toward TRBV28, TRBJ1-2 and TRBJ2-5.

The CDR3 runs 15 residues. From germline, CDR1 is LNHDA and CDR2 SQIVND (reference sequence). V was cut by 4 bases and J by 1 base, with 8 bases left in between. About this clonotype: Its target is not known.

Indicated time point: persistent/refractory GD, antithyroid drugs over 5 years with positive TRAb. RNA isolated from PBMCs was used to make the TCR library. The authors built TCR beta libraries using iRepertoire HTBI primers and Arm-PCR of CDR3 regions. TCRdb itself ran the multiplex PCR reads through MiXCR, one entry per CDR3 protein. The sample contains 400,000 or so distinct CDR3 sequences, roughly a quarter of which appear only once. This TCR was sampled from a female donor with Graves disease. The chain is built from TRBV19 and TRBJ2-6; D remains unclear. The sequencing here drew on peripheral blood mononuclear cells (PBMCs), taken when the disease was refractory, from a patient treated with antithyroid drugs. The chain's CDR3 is CASSTAVSGANVLTF. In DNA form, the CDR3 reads TGTGCCAGTAGTACGGCGGTTTCTGGGGCCAACGTCCTGACTTTC.